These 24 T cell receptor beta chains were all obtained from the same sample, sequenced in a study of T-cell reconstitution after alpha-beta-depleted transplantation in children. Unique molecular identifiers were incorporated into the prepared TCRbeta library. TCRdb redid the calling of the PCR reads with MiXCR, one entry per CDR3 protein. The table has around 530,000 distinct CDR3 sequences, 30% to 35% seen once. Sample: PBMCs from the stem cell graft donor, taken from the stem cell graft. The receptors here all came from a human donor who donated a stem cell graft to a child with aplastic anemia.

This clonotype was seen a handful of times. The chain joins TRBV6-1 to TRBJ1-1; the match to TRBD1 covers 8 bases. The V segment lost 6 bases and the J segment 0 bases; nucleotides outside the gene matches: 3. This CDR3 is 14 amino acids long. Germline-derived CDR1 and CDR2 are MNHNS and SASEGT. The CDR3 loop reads CASRDRGVNTEAFF. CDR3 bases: TGTGCCAGCAGAGACAGGGGAGTGAACACTGAAGCTTTCTTT.

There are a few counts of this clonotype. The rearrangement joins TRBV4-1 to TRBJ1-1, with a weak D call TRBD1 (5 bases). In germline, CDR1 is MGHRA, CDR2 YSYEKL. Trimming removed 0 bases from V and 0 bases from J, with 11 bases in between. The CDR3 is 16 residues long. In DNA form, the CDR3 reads TGCGCCAGCAGCCAAGATCCGGACACGGTGAACACTGAAGCTTTCTTT. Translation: CASSQDPDTVNTEAFF.

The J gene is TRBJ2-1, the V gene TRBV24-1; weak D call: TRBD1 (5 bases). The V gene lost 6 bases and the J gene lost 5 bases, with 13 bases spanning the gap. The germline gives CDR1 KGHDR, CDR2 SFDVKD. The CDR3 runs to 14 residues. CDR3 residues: CATSLGQRNNEQFF. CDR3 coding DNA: TGTGCCACCAGTCTAGGACAAAGAAACAATGAGCAGTTCTTC.

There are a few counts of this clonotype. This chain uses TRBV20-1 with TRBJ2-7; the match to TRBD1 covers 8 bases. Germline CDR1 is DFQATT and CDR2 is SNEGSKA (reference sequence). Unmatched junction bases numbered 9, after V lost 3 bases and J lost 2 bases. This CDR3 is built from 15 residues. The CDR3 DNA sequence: TGCAGTGCTAGTTTGCTCTCGGGACAGGCCTACGAGCAGTACTTC. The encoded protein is CSASLLSGQAYEQYF.

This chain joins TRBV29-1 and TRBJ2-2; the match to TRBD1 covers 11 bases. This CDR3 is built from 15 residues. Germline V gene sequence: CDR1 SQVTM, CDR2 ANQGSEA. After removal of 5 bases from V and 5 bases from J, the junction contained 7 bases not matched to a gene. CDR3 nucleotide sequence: TGCAGCGTTAGACGGACAGGGGGCGGTACCGGGGAGCTGTTTTTT. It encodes CSVRRTGGGTGELFF.

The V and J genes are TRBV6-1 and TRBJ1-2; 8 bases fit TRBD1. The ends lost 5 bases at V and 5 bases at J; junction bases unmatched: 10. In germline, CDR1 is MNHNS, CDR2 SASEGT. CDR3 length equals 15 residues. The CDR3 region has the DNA TGTGCCAGCAGTCAGACAGGGGCTGGTTGGTATGGCTACACCTTC. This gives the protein CASSQTGAGWYGYTF.

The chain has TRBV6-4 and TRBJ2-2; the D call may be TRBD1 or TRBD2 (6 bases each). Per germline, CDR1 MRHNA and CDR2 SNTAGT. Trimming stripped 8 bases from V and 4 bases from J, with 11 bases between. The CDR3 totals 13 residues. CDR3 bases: TGTGCCAGCCGAACGGGGGCCACCGGGGAGCTGTTTTTT. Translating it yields CASRTGATGELFF.

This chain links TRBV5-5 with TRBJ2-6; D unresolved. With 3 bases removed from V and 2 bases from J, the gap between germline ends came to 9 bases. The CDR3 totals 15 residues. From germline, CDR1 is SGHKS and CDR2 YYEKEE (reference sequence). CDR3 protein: CASSSDPTGANVLTF. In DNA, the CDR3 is TGTGCCAGCAGCTCAGACCCTACTGGGGCCAACGTCCTGACTTTC.

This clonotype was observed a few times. CDR3 sequence (DNA): TGCAGTGCTAACCCCACCTTATATGAGCAGTTCTTC. Protein product: CSANPTLYEQFF. The chain carries TRBV20-1 and TRBJ2-1, with D uncertain. The germline CDR1 and CDR2 sequences are DFQATT and SNEGSKA (reference sequence). V lost 4 bases and J 8 bases, leaving 12 bases between the germline ends. The CDR3 covers 12 residues.

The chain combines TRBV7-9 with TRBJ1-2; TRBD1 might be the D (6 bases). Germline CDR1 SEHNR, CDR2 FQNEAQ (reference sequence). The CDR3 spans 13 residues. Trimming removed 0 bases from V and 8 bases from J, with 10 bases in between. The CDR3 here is CASSLARGGGYTF. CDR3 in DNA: TGTGCCAGCAGCTTAGCCAGGGGTGGCGGCTACACCTTC. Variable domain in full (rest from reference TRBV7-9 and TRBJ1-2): DTGVSQNPRHKITKRGQNVTFRCDPISEHNRLYWYRQTLGQGPEFLTYFQNEAQLEKSRLLSDRFSAERPKGSFSTLEIQRTEQGDSAMYLCASSLARGGGYTFGSGTRLTVV.

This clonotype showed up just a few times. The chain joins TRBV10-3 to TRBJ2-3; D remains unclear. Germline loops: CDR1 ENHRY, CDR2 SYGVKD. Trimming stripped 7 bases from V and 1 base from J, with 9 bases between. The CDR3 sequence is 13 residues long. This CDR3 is CAINDGRTDTQYF. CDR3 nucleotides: TGTGCCATCAATGACGGACGCACAGATACGCAGTATTTT.

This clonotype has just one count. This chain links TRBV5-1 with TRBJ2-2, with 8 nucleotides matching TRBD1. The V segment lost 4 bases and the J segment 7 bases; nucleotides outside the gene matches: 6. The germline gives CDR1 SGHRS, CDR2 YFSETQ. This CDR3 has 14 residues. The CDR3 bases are TGCGCCAGCAGCCCGGACAGGGAGGACGGGGAGCTGTTTTTT. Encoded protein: CASSPDREDGELFF.

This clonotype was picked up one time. CDR3 amino acids: CASIDSGGYNEQFF. The CDR3, as DNA: TGTGCCAGCATCGATAGCGGGGGCTACAATGAGCAGTTCTTC. This chain uses TRBV11-1 with TRBJ2-1; 9 bases agree with TRBD2. This CDR3 is 14 amino acids long. V gave up 7 bases and J gave up 3 bases; unmatched junction bases: 4. Germline assignment: CDR1 SGHAT and CDR2 FQDESV (reference sequence).

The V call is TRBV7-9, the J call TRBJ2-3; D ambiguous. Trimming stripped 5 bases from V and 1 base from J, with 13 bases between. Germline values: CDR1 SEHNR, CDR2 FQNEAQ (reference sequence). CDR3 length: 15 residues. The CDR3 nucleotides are TGTGCCAGCAGCCCCCGCGCGTGGGGCACAGATACGCAGTATTTT. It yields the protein CASSPRAWGTDTQYF. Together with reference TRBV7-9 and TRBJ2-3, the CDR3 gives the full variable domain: DTGVSQNPRHKITKRGQNVTFRCDPISEHNRLYWYRQTLGQGPEFLTYFQNEAQLEKSRLLSDRFSAERPKGSFSTLEIQRTEQGDSAMYLCASSPRAWGTDTQYFGPGTRLTVL.

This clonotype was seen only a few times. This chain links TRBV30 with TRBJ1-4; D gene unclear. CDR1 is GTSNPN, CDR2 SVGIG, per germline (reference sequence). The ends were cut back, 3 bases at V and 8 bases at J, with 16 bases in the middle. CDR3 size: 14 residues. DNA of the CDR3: TGTGCCTGGAGCGTGGGATCGATCGGGGAAAAACTGTTTTTT. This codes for CAWSVGSIGEKLFF.

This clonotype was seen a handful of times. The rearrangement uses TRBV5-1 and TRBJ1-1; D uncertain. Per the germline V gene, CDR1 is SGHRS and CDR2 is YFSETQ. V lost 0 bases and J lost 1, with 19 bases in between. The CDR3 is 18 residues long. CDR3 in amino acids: CASSLVVGVLTGNTEAFF. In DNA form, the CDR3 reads TGCGCCAGCAGCTTGGTAGTCGGGGTATTAACGGGGAACACTGAAGCTTTCTTT.

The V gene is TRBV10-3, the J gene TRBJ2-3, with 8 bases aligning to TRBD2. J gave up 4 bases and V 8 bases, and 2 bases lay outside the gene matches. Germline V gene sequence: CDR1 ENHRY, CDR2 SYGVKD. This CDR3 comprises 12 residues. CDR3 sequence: CAIGLAPDTQYF. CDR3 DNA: TGTGCCATCGGACTAGCCCCAGATACGCAGTATTTT.

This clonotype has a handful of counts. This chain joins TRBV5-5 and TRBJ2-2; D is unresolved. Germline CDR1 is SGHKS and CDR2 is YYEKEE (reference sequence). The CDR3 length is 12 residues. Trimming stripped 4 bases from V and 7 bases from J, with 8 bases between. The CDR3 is CASSRADGELFF. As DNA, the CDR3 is TGTGCCAGCAGCCGCGCGGACGGGGAGCTGTTTTTT.

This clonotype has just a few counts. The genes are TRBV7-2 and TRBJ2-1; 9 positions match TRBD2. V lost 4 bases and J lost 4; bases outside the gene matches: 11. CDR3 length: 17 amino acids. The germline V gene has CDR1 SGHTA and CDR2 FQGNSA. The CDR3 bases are TGTGCCAGCAGCTCCTTGACTAGCGGTCGTCTATACAATGAGCAGTTCTTC. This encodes CASSSLTSGRLYNEQFF.

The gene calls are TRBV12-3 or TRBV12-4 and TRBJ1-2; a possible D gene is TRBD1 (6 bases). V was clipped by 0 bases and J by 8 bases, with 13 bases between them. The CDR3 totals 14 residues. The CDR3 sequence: CASSLAQGGYGYTF. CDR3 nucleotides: TGTGCCAGCAGTTTAGCTCAAGGGGGGTACGGCTACACCTTC.

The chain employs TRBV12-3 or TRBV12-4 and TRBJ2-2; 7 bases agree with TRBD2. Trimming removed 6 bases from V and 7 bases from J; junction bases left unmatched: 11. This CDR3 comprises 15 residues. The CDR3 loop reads CASRRPGLFYGELFF. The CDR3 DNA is TGTGCCAGCAGGAGACCGGGACTATTTTACGGGGAGCTGTTTTTT.

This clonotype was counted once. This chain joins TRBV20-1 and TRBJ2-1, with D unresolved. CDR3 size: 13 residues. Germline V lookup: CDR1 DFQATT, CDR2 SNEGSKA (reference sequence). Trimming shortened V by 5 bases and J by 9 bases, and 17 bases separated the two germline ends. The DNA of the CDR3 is TGCAGTGCTCCCGCTATTCAGCCTTCTGAGCAGTTCTTC. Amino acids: CSAPAIQPSEQFF.

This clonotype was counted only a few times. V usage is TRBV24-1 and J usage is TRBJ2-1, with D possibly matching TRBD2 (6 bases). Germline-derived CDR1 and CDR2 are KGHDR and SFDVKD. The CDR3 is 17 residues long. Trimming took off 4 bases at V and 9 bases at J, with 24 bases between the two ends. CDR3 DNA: TGTGCCACCAGTGACTCACCGGGACTCCTTGTCCAAGGTGAGCAGTTCTTC. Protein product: CATSDSPGLLVQGEQFF.

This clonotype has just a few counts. The CDR3 coding sequence is TGTGCCAGCAGCTTAGGGGCCCTGGACTGGGAGCACCAAAAAGAGACCCAGTACTTC. This sequence encodes CASSLGALDWEHQKETQYF. V usage is TRBV11-1 and J usage is TRBJ2-5, with D possibly being TRBD2 (5 bases). The CDR3 contains 19 residues. V lost 1 base and J 3 bases, leaving 24 bases between the germline ends. The germline V gene has CDR1 SGHAT and CDR2 FQDESV (reference sequence).